The TCR beta chain described here comes from a study of T cells after posttransplantation cyclophosphamide. The sample holds one count of this clone. Its antigen is currently unknown. Germline V gene data show CDR1 as MGHRA and CDR2 as YSYEKL. J was trimmed by 1 base and V by 5 bases; bases with no gene match: 15. The CDR3 length is 18 residues. Assay used: immunoSEQ multiplex PCR; TCRdb lists only in-frame clones, some missing. The sample has 19,000 or so clones, around 98% seen once. Regarding the study as a whole: Recipient CMV seropositivity and CMV reactivation strongly tracked TRB clonality.

On the day of bone marrow donation, the related graft donor provided peripheral blood. The naive gate required viable CD3+CD4+ or CD3+CD8+ cells with CCR7+CD45RA+CD45RO-CD95-CD27+CD28+ phenotype. The gene calls are TRBV4-1 and TRBJ1-1; TRBD1 matches at 8 bases. The receptor was isolated from a man aged 40-55 years in good health, CMV-negative, and a related stem cell transplant donor. Sequencing input: naive CD8+ T cells sorted from PBMCs. The CDR3 nucleotides read TGCGCCAGCAGCTCCCCGACAGGGGACAAAAGCCCGAACACTGAAGCTTTCTTT. Translated: CASSSPTGDKSPNTEAFF.